The text below deals with one T cell receptor beta chain. This record belongs to a study of blood T cell repertoires in COVID-19. V shed 0 bases, J shed 3 bases, and the junction held 3 bases outside the gene matches. The CDR3 length is 15 residues. Germline V gene lookup returns CDR1 SNHLY and CDR2 FYNNEI. Individuals aged roughly 18 to 95 years were recruited from around 22 US areas. Assay: immunoSEQ multiplex PCR; the TCRdb copy retains only in-frame clones and omits some. The sample lists approximately 220,000 clones; about 80% were seen once. This clonotype was obtained from a woman in her 40s with acute COVID-19. Sequenced material: PBMCs or T cells enriched from blood (not recorded which). The genes are TRBV2 and TRBJ2-3; 7 bases are a match to TRBD1. For the CDR3, the DNA is TGTGCCAGCAGTGAAGCGAGGGGGCAGACAGATACGCAGTATTTT. The encoded protein is CASSEARGQTDTQYF.